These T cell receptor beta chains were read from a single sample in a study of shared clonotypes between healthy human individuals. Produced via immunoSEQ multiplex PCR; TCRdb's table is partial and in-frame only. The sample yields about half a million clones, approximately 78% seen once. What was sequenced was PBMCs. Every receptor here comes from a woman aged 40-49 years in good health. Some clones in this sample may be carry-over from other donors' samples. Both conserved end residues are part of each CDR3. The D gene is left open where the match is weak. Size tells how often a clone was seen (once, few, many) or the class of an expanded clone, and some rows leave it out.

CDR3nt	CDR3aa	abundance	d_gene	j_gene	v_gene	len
TGTGCCAGCAGCCTTGGACAGGGGGCGGACACTGAAGCTTTCTTT	CASSLGQGADTEAFF	-	TRBD1	TRBJ1-1	TRBV27	15
TGTGCCAGCATTTGGGGAGGACAGGTAAATCAGCCCCAGCATTTT	CASIWGGQVNQPQHF	-	TRBD1	TRBJ1-5	TRBV28	15
TGTGCCTGGAGGTCACCTGGCGAAGCTTACGAGCAGTACTTC	CAWRSPGEAYEQYF	-	-	TRBJ2-7	TRBV30	14
TGCGCCAGCAGCCAAGGGAGAGGGCAGAGCAATCAGCCCCAGCATTTT	CASSQGRGQSNQPQHF	once	-	TRBJ1-5	TRBV4-1	16
TGTGCCAGCAGCTTGCCCCCCGGGACAGGGCTAAACAACCAAGAGACCCAGTACTTC	CASSLPPGTGLNNQETQYF	-	TRBD1	TRBJ2-5	TRBV5-6	19
TGCGCCAGCAGCTTGGCCCTGGCAGGGGGGCCTATAGGCTACACCTTC	CASSLALAGGPIGYTF	-	TRBD1	TRBJ1-2	TRBV5-1	16
TGTACCTGGAGTGGGGGCAATCAGCCCCAGCATTTT	CTWSGGNQPQHF	-	-	TRBJ1-5	TRBV30	12
TGCAGCGTCCTGGGACAGGCCGGCTCTGGGGCCAACGTCCTGACTTTC	CSVLGQAGSGANVLTF	-	TRBD1	TRBJ2-6	TRBV29-1	16
TGTGCCATCAGTGCCCCTGCGATGGATGGCTACACCTTC	CAISAPAMDGYTF	-	-	TRBJ1-2	TRBV10-3	13
TGTGCCAGCAGTTACCACGGACAGGGTCAAACAGATACGCAGTATTTT	CASSYHGQGQTDTQYF	-	TRBD1	TRBJ2-3	TRBV6-6	16
TGTGCCTGGTGCGGGGACACCGGCAATCAGCCCCAGCATTTT	CAWCGDTGNQPQHF	-	-	TRBJ1-5	TRBV30	14
TGTGCCAGCAGTTCCGGAACACCTCTGCGAAATCTATATGGCTACACCTTC	CASSSGTPLRNLYGYTF	-	-	TRBJ1-2	TRBV27	17
TGTGCCAGAAGCGAAATCCGGGACCCAAAAATAAACCAGCCCCAGCATTTT	CARSEIRDPKINQPQHF	-	-	TRBJ1-5	TRBV5-3	17
TGTGCCAGCAGCAAAGATACAGGGGCAGGCCAAGAGACCCAGTACTTC	CASSKDTGAGQETQYF	-	TRBD1	TRBJ2-5	TRBV7-2	16
TGTGCCTGGAGTGTTCTCGGGGCCGGGGCCAACGTCCTGACTTTC	CAWSVLGAGANVLTF	-	-	TRBJ2-6	TRBV30	15
TGCGCCAGCAGCTTGGGGGCTAGCGGGAGGGCAGATACGCAGTATTTT	CASSLGASGRADTQYF	-	TRBD2	TRBJ2-3	TRBV5-1	16
TGCGCCAGCAGCTCCCCCACACGATCGGAGACCCAGTACTTC	CASSSPTRSETQYF	few	-	TRBJ2-5	TRBV4-1	14
TGTGCCAGCAGTTCACGCAACATATACTTC	CASSSRNIYF	-	-	TRBJ2-5	TRBV28	10
TGTGCCTGGAGTGTCAGATACAATGAGCAGTTCTTC	CAWSVRYNEQFF	-	-	TRBJ2-1	TRBV30	12
TGTGCCAGCAGTGATACAGGGGACAATCAGCCCCAGCATTTT	CASSDTGDNQPQHF	-	TRBD1	TRBJ1-5	TRBV25-1	14
TGCGCCAGCAGCTGGGACCGAACAGGGTTCCAAGAGACCCAGTACTTC	CASSWDRTGFQETQYF	-	-	TRBJ2-5	TRBV5-1	16
TGTGCCAGCAGCCCCACCGGGAGGAGCACAGATACGCAGTATTTT	CASSPTGRSTDTQYF	once	TRBD2	TRBJ2-3	TRBV5-4	15
TGTGCCAGCAGTTTTGATGTTCGGAGGGCGACAGATACGCAGTATTTT	CASSFDVRRATDTQYF	-	-	TRBJ2-3	TRBV27	16
TGTGCCAGCAGTTTGGGGGGACTAGCGGGAGGGCCCCCCTACGAGCAGTACTTC	CASSLGGLAGGPPYEQYF	-	TRBD2	TRBJ2-7	TRBV28	18
TGCGCCAGCAGCGGAGGACAGCCGAACACCGGGGAGCTGTTTTTT	CASSGGQPNTGELFF	-	-	TRBJ2-2	TRBV5-1	15
TGTGCCAGCAGCCGGGAGGGCCAGTCATCCGAGCAGTACTTC	CASSREGQSSEQYF	-	TRBD2	TRBJ2-7	TRBV6-1	14
TGTGCCAGCAGTGAAGGCGTAGCTGAAGCTTTCTTT	CASSEGVAEAFF	few	-	TRBJ1-1	TRBV6-1	12
TGTGCCAGCAGCTTAGATGGGCGGCAGGGGGCCACTGAAGCTTTCTTT	CASSLDGRQGATEAFF	many	TRBD1	TRBJ1-1	TRBV11-3	16
TGTGCCAGCAGTTCCTACAGGACCCACGAGCAGTACTTC	CASSSYRTHEQYF	-	-	TRBJ2-7	TRBV27	13
TGTGCCAGTAGTATCGCTCCTACCTACGAGCAGTACTTC	CASSIAPTYEQYF	-	-	TRBJ2-7	TRBV19	13
TGCAGCGCCGCTAAGAAAGAGACCCAGTACTTC	CSAAKKETQYF	-	-	TRBJ2-5	TRBV29-1	11
TGTGCCAGTACCCTGCAGGGGGACAGCGGAAAGGGACTGTTTTTT	CASTLQGDSGKGLFF	-	TRBD1	TRBJ1-4	TRBV19	15
TGTGCCAGCAGCCCTGGAGGTGCTTGGGGGGCCGGGACTGAAGCTTTCTTT	CASSPGGAWGAGTEAFF	once	-	TRBJ1-1	TRBV5-4	17
TGTGCCAGCTACAGGGGGCCAGAGACCCAGTACTTC	CASYRGPETQYF	-	TRBD1	TRBJ2-5	TRBV27	12
TGTGCCAGCAGCCTTAACTACGAGCAGTACTTC	CASSLNYEQYF	-	-	TRBJ2-7	TRBV7-9	11
TGTGCCAGCAGCTTAACCCGAGATAATGGCTACACCTTC	CASSLTRDNGYTF	-	-	TRBJ1-2	TRBV11-2	13
TGTGCCAGCAGTAGTTGGCAGGGGGACACCGGGGAGCTGTTTTTT	CASSSWQGDTGELFF	-	TRBD1	TRBJ2-2	TRBV25-1	15
TGTGCCAGCAGACCAGGGAATCGGGGCTACACCTTC	CASRPGNRGYTF	-	-	TRBJ1-2	TRBV6-6	12
TGCAGCGGGACGGACAGGGGTTGGGACGAGCAGTACTTC	CSGTDRGWDEQYF	-	TRBD1	TRBJ2-7	TRBV29-1	13
TGTGCCAGCAGAAGATCCGGTCTGGGGGAGCTGTTTTTT	CASRRSGLGELFF	-	-	TRBJ2-2	TRBV28	13
TGTGCCACCAGCAGAGGTGCGGGGGATGGCTACACCTTC	CATSRGAGDGYTF	few	-	TRBJ1-2	TRBV15	13
TGTGCCAGCAGCTTGGACACCTACAATGAGCAGTTCTTC	CASSLDTYNEQFF	-	-	TRBJ2-1	TRBV5-5	13
TGTGCCAGCAGTGAAGCGCTAGGTGAGAACACTGAAGCTTTCTTT	CASSEALGENTEAFF	-	-	TRBJ1-1	TRBV6-1	15
TGTGCCATCAGCGGACTAGCGGGAGTAGGCGAGCAGTACTTC	CAISGLAGVGEQYF	-	TRBD2	TRBJ2-7	TRBV10-3	14